This T cell receptor beta chain emerged from a study of blood T cell repertoires in COVID-19. The table came from immunoSEQ multiplex PCR; TCRdb's copy has only in-frame clones and leaves some out. The repertoire holds 81,000 or so clones, with about 82% as singletons. The CDR3 has 12 residues. The V end lost 2 bases, the J end lost 6 bases, and 8 bases lay between the germline ends. Germline V gene lookup returns CDR1 LGHDT and CDR2 YNNKEL (reference sequence). The rearrangement joins TRBV3-1 (or the pseudogene TRBV3-2) to TRBJ2-7; D perhaps matches TRBD1 (5 bases). Sequenced input: peripheral blood. This sequence was found in a man in his fifties with COVID-19, enrolled during active disease. CDR3 loop: CASSQPGREQYF. DNA for the CDR3: TGTGCCAGCAGCCAACCAGGGCGCGAGCAGTACTTC.